Listed here are 13 T cell receptor beta chains from one sample, sequenced in a study of cytomegalovirus exposure and HLA in healthy donors. Primers for the PCR totalled 60 Vbeta and 13 Jbeta. Produced via immunoSEQ multiplex PCR; TCRdb's table is partial and in-frame only. This sample has about 130,000 clones, with roughly 80% found just once. The sequencing sample was made of PBMCs. These receptors came from a man aged 25 to 40 in good health and CMV-seronegative.

The CDR3 reads CASSEDPTGRYEQYF. The CDR3 region has the DNA TGTGCCAGCAGTGAAGACCCGACAGGTCGCTACGAGCAGTACTTC. The V and J genes are TRBV6-1 and TRBJ2-7, with D possibly matching TRBD1 (6 bases). V was trimmed by 1 base and J by 3 bases, leaving 13 bases between them. CDR1 is MNHNS, CDR2 SASEGT, per germline. The CDR3 length is 15 residues.

The chain employs TRBV9 and TRBJ2-7; D might be TRBD2 (5 bases). This CDR3 is built from 12 residues. Germline CDR1 SGDLS, CDR2 YYNGEE. Trimming cost V 3 bases and J 7 bases, with 11 bases left between them. The CDR3 spells CASSEDTGEQYF. The CDR3, as DNA: TGTGCCAGCAGCGAAGATACGGGGGAGCAGTACTTC.

This clone appeared a single time. J is TRBJ1-3 and V is TRBV11-2, with D uncertain. The CDR3 totals 12 residues. The V end lost 5 bases, the J end lost 4 bases, and 6 bases lay between the germline ends. CDR1 is SGHAT, CDR2 FQNNGV, per germline. The CDR3 loop reads CASSHRGNTIYF. The CDR3 DNA reads TGTGCCAGCAGCCACCGGGGAAACACCATATATTTT.

V gene TRBV5-1 combines with J gene TRBJ2-1; the D is unclear. This CDR3 is built from 14 residues. Trimming shortened V by 0 bases and J by 3 bases, and 7 bases separated the two germline ends. CDR1 is SGHRS and CDR2 is YFSETQ in the germline V gene. CDR3 sequence reads: CASSLAQVYNEQFF. The CDR3 coding sequence is TGCGCCAGCAGCTTGGCCCAGGTCTACAATGAGCAGTTCTTC.

The chain has TRBV28 and TRBJ2-7; TRBD2 might be the D (6 bases). The CDR3 sequence is 14 residues long. V lost 7 bases and J lost 10, with 23 bases in between. Germline V gene data show CDR1 as MDHEN and CDR2 as SYDVKM. The CDR3 region has the DNA TGTGCCAGCACGGGCGGCGGAGGGTCCCCCCCCCAGTACTTC. Translated: CASTGGGGSPPQYF.

V is TRBV6-5 and J is TRBJ1-2; 12 bases agree with TRBD1. Trimming removed 2 bases from V and 2 bases from J; junction bases left unmatched: 3. This CDR3 has 16 residues. Germline assignment: CDR1 MNHEY and CDR2 SVGAGI. The CDR3 DNA follows: TGTGCCAGCAGTTACGGGACAGGGGGCACCAACTATGGCTACACCTTC. It encodes CASSYGTGGTNYGYTF.

V gene TRBV7-9 combines with J gene TRBJ1-1; D is possibly TRBD1 (6 bases). This CDR3 has 14 residues. V lost 5 bases to trimming and J lost 0 bases, with 10 bases between them. Germline CDR1 reads SEHNR; CDR2 reads FQNEAQ (reference sequence). CDR3 coding DNA: TGTGCCAGCAGCATGGACAGCTTGAACACTGAAGCTTTCTTT. Encoded protein: CASSMDSLNTEAFF.

The chain carries TRBV5-1 and TRBJ1-6; D unresolved. CDR1 is SGHRS, CDR2 YFSETQ, per germline. V shed 4 bases and J shed 0 bases, with 8 bases lying between them. The CDR3 is 15 amino acids. The CDR3 loop reads CASSLPSSYNSPLHF. DNA for the CDR3: TGCGCCAGCAGCCTGCCGAGCTCCTATAATTCACCCCTCCACTTT.

The chain joins TRBV5-4 to TRBJ1-2, with 7 bases identical to TRBD1. The CDR3 contains 15 residues. Germline CDR1 reads SGHNT; CDR2 reads YYREEE (reference sequence). After removal of 0 bases from V and 5 bases from J, the junction contained 7 bases not matched to a gene. The CDR3: CASSLAIGTDYGYTF. The CDR3 nucleotides read TGTGCCAGCAGCTTGGCGATCGGGACAGATTATGGCTACACCTTC.

The chain carries TRBV27 and TRBJ2-7, with no clear D. This CDR3 comprises 15 residues. CDR1 is MNHEY, CDR2 SMNVEV, per germline (reference sequence). Trimming shortened V by 1 base and J by 6 bases, and 16 bases separated the two germline ends. This CDR3 reads CASSLFLVSSGEQYF. The CDR3 DNA sequence: TGTGCCAGCAGTTTATTTCTAGTGTCTTCGGGCGAGCAGTACTTC.

The rearrangement joins TRBV4-3 to TRBJ2-1; 7 bases agree with TRBD2. The CDR3 length is 16 residues. The V segment lost 4 bases and the J segment 0 bases; nucleotides outside the gene matches: 6. Germline CDR1 and CDR2: LGHNA and YSLEER. The CDR3 spells CASSPTSSRSYNEQFF. For the CDR3, the DNA is TGCGCCAGCAGCCCGACTAGCAGTCGCTCCTACAATGAGCAGTTCTTC.

This clone was detected only once. The rearrangement links TRBV7-9 to TRBJ1-1; D gene ambiguous. The V end was cut by 5 bases, the J end by 1 base, with 11 bases between. The CDR3 is 14 residues long. The germline CDR1 and CDR2 sequences are SEHNR and FQNEAQ (reference sequence). The CDR3 reads CASSGPVGNTEAFF. CDR3 coding DNA: TGTGCCAGCAGCGGGCCTGTTGGGAACACTGAAGCTTTCTTT. The variable domain in full, completed from reference TRBV7-9 and TRBJ1-1, reads DTGVSQNPRHKITKRGQNVTFRCDPISEHNRLYWYRQTLGQGPEFLTYFQNEAQLEKSRLLSDRFSAERPKGSFSTLEIQRTEQGDSAMYLCASSGPVGNTEAFFGQGTRLTVV.

The chain links TRBV25-1 to TRBJ1-5; possible D gene TRBD1, 6 bases. The CDR3 length is 16 residues. CDR1 and CDR2 from the germline V gene are MGHDK and SYGVNS. Between the trimmed V and J ends, which lost 5 bases and 3 bases, there was a span of 17 bases. DNA of the CDR3: TGTGCCAGCAGTAACAGGGAGGGGTCTGCCAATCAGCCCCAGCATTTT. This gives the protein CASSNREGSANQPQHF.